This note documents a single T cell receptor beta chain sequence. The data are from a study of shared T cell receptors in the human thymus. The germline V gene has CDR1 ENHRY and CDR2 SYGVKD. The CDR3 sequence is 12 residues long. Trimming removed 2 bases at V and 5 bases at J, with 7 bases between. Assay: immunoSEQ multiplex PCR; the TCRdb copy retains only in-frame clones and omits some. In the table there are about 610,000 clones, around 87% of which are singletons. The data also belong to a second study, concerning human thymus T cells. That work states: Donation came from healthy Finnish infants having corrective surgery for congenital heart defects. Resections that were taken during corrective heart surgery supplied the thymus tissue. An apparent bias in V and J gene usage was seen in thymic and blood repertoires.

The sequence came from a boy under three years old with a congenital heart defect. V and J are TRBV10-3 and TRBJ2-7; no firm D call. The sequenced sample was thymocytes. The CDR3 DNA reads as TGTGCCATCAGTGAGGAGACAAACGAGCAGTACTTC. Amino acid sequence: CAISEETNEQYF.